This T cell receptor (beta chain) is from a study of cytomegalovirus exposure and HLA in healthy donors. With regard to this clone: Antigen unknown.

Study outcomes and limitations: Among the sequence variants, a highly shared cluster was likely an artifact of sequencing.

PCR was performed using 60 Vbeta and 13 Jbeta primers. The protocol was immunoSEQ multiplex PCR, while the TCRdb copy is restricted to in-frame clones and leaves out a portion. The sample lists some 110,000 clones, about 80% occurring once. From germline, CDR1 is SGHDT and CDR2 YYEEEE. Deletions cut 7 bases from V and 2 bases from J, with 13 bases between. This CDR3 has 15 amino acids. The chain recombines TRBV5-6 with TRBJ1-6, with a weak D call TRBD1 (6 bases). The material sequenced was PBMCs. This receptor was identified in a man aged 45-65 years in good health and CMV-seropositive. The CDR3 bases are TGTGCCAGCCGGGTGGGACAAACCTATAATTCACCCCTCCACTTT. This translates into CASRVGQTYNSPLHF. Combining the CDR3 with reference TRBV5-6 and TRBJ1-6 gives the whole variable domain DAGVTQSPTHLIKTRGQQVTLRCSPKSGHDTVSWYQQALGQGPQFIFQYYEEEERQRGNFPDRFSGHQFPNYSSELNVNALLLGDSALYLCASRVGQTYNSPLHFGNGTRLTVT.